Each of the 9 T cell receptor beta chains below was sequenced from the same sample in a study of T cell responses to AZD1222 COVID-19 vaccine. Profiling relied on immunoSEQ multiplex PCR, and the TCRdb table lists in-frame clones only, not all of them. The table records some 130,000 clones, around 86% of them present only once. The sample here was peripheral blood, taken on day 0 of AZD1222 vaccination. These receptors were taken from an adult in good health.

The CDR3 nucleotides read TGTGCCAGCAGCTTAGCAGCAGGGTCCGGGGAGCTGTTTTTT. It translates to CASSLAAGSGELFF. V is TRBV11-3 and J is TRBJ2-2; possibly TRBD1 for D (5 bases). Looked up from germline, CDR1 is SGHNT and CDR2 is YENEEA. The CDR3 is made up of 14 amino acids. Trimming stripped 1 base from V and 6 bases from J, with 9 bases between. The full variable domain, with the rest looked up from reference TRBV11-3 and TRBJ2-2, is EAGVVQSPRYKIIEKKQPVAFWCNPISGHNTLYWYLQNLGQGPELLIRYENEEAVDDSQLPKDRFSAERLKGVDSTLKIQPAELGDSAVYLCASSLAAGSGELFFGEGSRLTVL.

This rearrangement joins TRBV5-1 to TRBJ2-7; no reliable D call. V was shortened by 0 bases and J by 3 bases, with 7 bases between the two germline ends. The CDR3 consists of 13 residues. The germline gives CDR1 SGHRS, CDR2 YFSETQ. This chain's CDR3 is CASSLGYGYEQYF. CDR3 coding DNA: TGCGCCAGCAGCTTGGGGTACGGCTACGAGCAGTACTTC.

The chain links TRBV4-1 to TRBJ2-4; D uncertain. Germline-derived CDR1 and CDR2 are MGHRA and YSYEKL. The CDR3 has 16 residues. V shed 5 bases and J shed 2 bases, with 16 bases lying between them. The CDR3 DNA sequence: TGCGCCAGCAGCGGGGTTGGTTTCCTAACCAAAAACATTCAGTACTTC. Residues: CASSGVGFLTKNIQYF.

The V call is TRBV4-3, the J call TRBJ1-2, with 9 bases matching TRBD1. This CDR3 contains 16 residues. Unmatched junction bases numbered 6, after V lost 2 bases and J lost 2 bases. Germline values: CDR1 LGHNA, CDR2 YSLEER. The CDR3, as DNA: TGCGCCAGCAGCCAAAGGGCCGGACAGGGGAACTATGGCTACACCTTC. Residues: CASSQRAGQGNYGYTF.

The CDR3 DNA is TGTGCCAGCAGACAGGTCAGGGGGCGGAACACCGGGGAGCTGTTTTTT. This encodes CASRQVRGRNTGELFF. The chain uses TRBV3-1 (or the pseudogene TRBV3-2) and TRBJ2-2; 8 nucleotides line up with TRBD1. Germline values: CDR1 LGHDT, CDR2 YNNKEL (reference sequence). Trimming removed 6 bases from V and 1 base from J; junction bases left unmatched: 7. This CDR3 region has 16 residues.

The V call is TRBV7-8, the J call TRBJ1-2; 7 bases fit TRBD1. The germline gives CDR1 SGHVS, CDR2 FQNEAQ. J gave up 7 bases and V 4 bases, and 6 bases lay outside the gene matches. This CDR3 is 13 amino acids long. The DNA of the CDR3 is TGTGCCAGCAGCTCCCCCAGGGGGGGTGGCTACACCTTC. It codes for CASSSPRGGGYTF. Drawing the rest from reference TRBV7-8 and TRBJ1-2, the complete variable domain is GAGVSQSPRYKVAKRGQDVALRCDPISGHVSLFWYQQALGQGPEFLTYFQNEAQLDKSGLPSDRFFAERPEGSVSTLKIQRTQQEDSAVYLCASSSPRGGGYTFGSGTRLTVV.

The chain is built from TRBV4-3 and TRBJ2-5; TRBD1 agrees at 10 bases. This CDR3 is built from 14 residues. With V trimmed by 0 bases and J by 7 bases, 2 bases remained unmatched. The V gene's germline CDR1 is LGHNA and CDR2 YSLEER. CDR3 coding DNA: TGCGCCAGCAGCCAAGATCGGGACAGGGGGACCCAGTACTTC. Translated: CASSQDRDRGTQYF.

The rearrangement uses TRBV7-2 and TRBJ2-2, with TRBD2 matching over 8 bases. This CDR3 is 14 amino acids long. CDR1 is SGHTA, CDR2 FQGNSA, per germline. V was pared by 8 bases and J by 0 bases, with 2 bases of the junction left unmatched. The CDR3 DNA reads TGTGCCAGCCCCGGGGGGGCGAACACCGGGGAGCTGTTTTTT. This translates into CASPGGANTGELFF.

This clone was picked up a small number of times. This chain uses TRBV4-3 with TRBJ1-6; unclear D gene. The CDR3 spans 16 residues. CDR1 is LGHNA, CDR2 YSLEER, per germline. V was trimmed by 4 bases and J by 6 bases, leaving 16 bases between them. The CDR3 protein is CASSPSLLGRNSPLHF. In nucleotides, the CDR3 is TGCGCCAGCAGCCCCAGCTTATTAGGTCGTAATTCACCCCTCCACTTT.